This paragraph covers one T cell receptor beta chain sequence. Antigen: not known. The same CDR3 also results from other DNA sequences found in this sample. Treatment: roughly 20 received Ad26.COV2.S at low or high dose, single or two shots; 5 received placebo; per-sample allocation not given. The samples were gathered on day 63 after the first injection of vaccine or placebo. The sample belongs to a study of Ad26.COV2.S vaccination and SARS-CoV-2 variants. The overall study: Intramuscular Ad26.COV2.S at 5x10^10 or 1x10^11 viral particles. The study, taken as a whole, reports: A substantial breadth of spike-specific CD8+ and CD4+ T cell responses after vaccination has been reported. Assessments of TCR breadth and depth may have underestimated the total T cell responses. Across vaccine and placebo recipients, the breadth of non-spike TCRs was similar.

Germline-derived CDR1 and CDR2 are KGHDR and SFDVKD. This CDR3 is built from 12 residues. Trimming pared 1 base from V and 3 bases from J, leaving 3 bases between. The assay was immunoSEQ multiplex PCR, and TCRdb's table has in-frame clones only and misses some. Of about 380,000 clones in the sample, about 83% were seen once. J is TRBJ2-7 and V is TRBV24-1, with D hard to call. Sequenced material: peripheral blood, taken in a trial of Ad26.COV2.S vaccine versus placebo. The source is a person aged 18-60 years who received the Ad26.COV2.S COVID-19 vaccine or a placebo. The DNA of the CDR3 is TGTGCCACCAGTGATTTTGGCTACGAGCAGTACTTC. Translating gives CATSDFGYEQYF.